Listed here is a single T cell receptor (beta chain). This specimen belongs to a study of cytomegalovirus exposure and HLA in healthy donors. The germline V gene has CDR1 KGHSY and CDR2 FQNENV. The CDR3 has 13 amino acids. V was clipped by 4 bases and J by 1 base; unmatched bases: 0. PCR employed 60 Vbeta and 13 Jbeta primers. Produced via immunoSEQ multiplex PCR; TCRdb's table is partial and in-frame only. Altogether 150,000 to 200,000 clones are present, over 65% being singletons, with the ten largest covering approximately 7.1%. Sequencing was performed on PBMCs. The TCR sequence derives from a man aged 35 to 55 in good health and CMV-seropositive. The V and J genes are TRBV16 and TRBJ1-1; 7 bases are a match to TRBD1. The CDR3 loop reads CASSRDRNTEAFF. The DNA of the CDR3 is TGTGCCAGCAGCCGGGACAGGAACACTGAAGCTTTCTTT.